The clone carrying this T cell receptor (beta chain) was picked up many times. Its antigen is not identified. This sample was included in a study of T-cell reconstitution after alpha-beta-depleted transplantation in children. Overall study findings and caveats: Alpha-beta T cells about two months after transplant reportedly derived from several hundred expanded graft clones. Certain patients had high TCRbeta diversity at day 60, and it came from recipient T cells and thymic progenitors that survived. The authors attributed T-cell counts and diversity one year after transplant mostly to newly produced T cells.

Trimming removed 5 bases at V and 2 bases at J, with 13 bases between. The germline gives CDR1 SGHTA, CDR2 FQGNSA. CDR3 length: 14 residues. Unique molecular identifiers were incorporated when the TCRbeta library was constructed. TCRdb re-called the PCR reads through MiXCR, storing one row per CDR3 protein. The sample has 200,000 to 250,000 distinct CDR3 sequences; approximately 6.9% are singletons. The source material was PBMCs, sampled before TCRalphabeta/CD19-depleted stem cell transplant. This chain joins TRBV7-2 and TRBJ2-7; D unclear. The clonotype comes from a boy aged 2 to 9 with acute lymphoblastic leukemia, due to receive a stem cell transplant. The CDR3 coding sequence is TGTGCCAGCAGCCTATTAGGATCGGCCTACGAGCAGTACTTC. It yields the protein CASSLLGSAYEQYF. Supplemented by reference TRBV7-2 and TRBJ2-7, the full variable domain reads GAGVSQSPSNKVTEKGKDVELRCDPISGHTALYWYRQSLGQGLEFLIYFQGNSAPDKSGLPSDRFSAERTGGSVSTLTIQRTQQEDSAVYLCASSLLGSAYEQYFGPGTRLTVT.